Listed below are T cell receptor beta chains from one sample, sequenced in a study of blood T cell repertoires in COVID-19. This table comes from immunoSEQ multiplex PCR, and its TCRdb copy is limited to in-frame clones, with some not included. The sample holds some 99,000 clones, over 75% seen once. The sample consisted of peripheral blood. All receptors come from a woman aged 80 or over with acute or convalescent COVID-19. The CDR3 runs from the conserved cysteine through the conserved F or W. D genes are given only for firm matches. Size tells how often a clone was seen (once, few, many) or the class of an expanded clone, and some rows leave it out.

v_gene	abundance	j_gene	d_gene	CDR3aa	CDR3nt
TRBV28	once	TRBJ1-3	NA	CASSLGRRESTIYF	TGTGCCAGCAGTTTGGGGAGGCGGGAATCCACCATATATTTT
TRBV5-5	NA	TRBJ1-6	TRBD1	CASSSLDRDSPLHF	TGTGCCAGCAGCTCCCTGGACAGGGATTCACCCCTCCACTTT
TRBV5-1	NA	TRBJ2-3	NA	CASSLADSSLTDTQYF	TGCGCCAGCAGCTTGGCCGACAGTTCTCTCACAGATACGCAGTATTTT
TRBV24-1	once	TRBJ2-3	NA	CATSDSRGTDTQYF	TGTGCCACCAGTGATTCCCGGGGCACAGATACGCAGTATTTT
TRBV20-1	few	TRBJ1-1	NA	CRPSTGSEAFF	TGCAGGCCCTCTACAGGGTCTGAAGCTTTCTTT
TRBV7-2	NA	TRBJ2-3	NA	CASSLAPADADTQYF	TGTGCCAGCAGCTTAGCGCCAGCGGACGCAGATACGCAGTATTTT
TRBV18	NA	TRBJ1-2	TRBD1	CASSPQGSGTGEDYGYTF	TGTGCCAGCTCACCACAAGGGAGTGGGACAGGGGAGGACTATGGCTACACCTTC
TRBV15	once	TRBJ2-5	NA	CATSMEAVGTETQYF	TGTGCCACCAGCATGGAGGCGGTGGGTACGGAGACCCAGTACTTC
TRBV6-5	NA	TRBJ1-3	NA	CASSYMGGSGNTIYF	TGTGCCAGCAGTTACATGGGGGGTTCTGGAAACACCATATATTTT
TRBV20-1	once	TRBJ2-3	NA	CSASQGFTDTQYF	TGCAGTGCTAGTCAGGGTTTCACAGATACGCAGTATTTT
TRBV6-2/TRBV6-3	NA	TRBJ2-3	TRBD2	CASSLGLVGTDTQYF	TGTGCCAGCAGTCTCGGACTAGTCGGTACAGATACGCAGTATTTT
TRBV9	NA	TRBJ1-6	NA	CASSAGSSSYNSPLHF	TGTGCCAGCAGCGCAGGGTCGAGCTCCTATAATTCACCCCTCCACTTT
TRBV7-9	NA	TRBJ1-3	NA	CASSPRRGRDSGNTIYF	TGTGCCAGCAGCCCAAGGAGGGGACGGGACTCTGGAAACACCATATATTTT
TRBV6-5	NA	TRBJ2-5	NA	CASSYSAETQYF	TGTGCCAGCAGTTACTCCGCGGAGACCCAGTACTTC
TRBV27	NA	TRBJ1-3	TRBD1	CASSPRDRSSGNTIYF	TGTGCCAGCAGTCCCCGGGACAGGAGCTCTGGAAACACCATATATTTT
TRBV7-8	NA	TRBJ1-1	NA	CASSLLGAGRGTEAFF	TGTGCCAGCAGCTTATTAGGTGCGGGGCGAGGGACTGAAGCTTTCTTT
TRBV19	NA	TRBJ1-4	NA	CATKMEEKLFF	TGTGCCACCAAAATGGAGGAAAAACTGTTTTTT
TRBV24-1	once	TRBJ2-5	TRBD1	CATRGQGADETQYF	TGTGCCACCAGGGGACAGGGGGCGGATGAGACCCAGTACTTC